This T cell receptor beta chain was identified in a study of T cells in tumors after PD-1 blockade. Study details: No patient had prior checkpoint blockade, systemic immunosuppression, or radiotherapy within 4 weeks. Daily vismodegib 150 mg continued in a subset of anti-PD-1-treated patients.

This table comes from immunoSEQ multiplex PCR, and its TCRdb copy is limited to in-frame clones, with some not included. The sample holds roughly 15,000 clones; 65% to 85% are singletons and the top ten take approximately 25%. V was shortened by 4 bases and J by 4 bases, with 14 bases between the two germline ends. The CDR3 spans 15 residues. Genomic DNA template from tumor biopsies or peripheral blood, about 616 ng to 6,500 ng input. V is TRBV23-1 and J is TRBJ1-3; D gene ambiguous. TRBV23-1 is reported as an ORF; its role is uncertain. Source: PBMCs, taken after anti-PD-1 treatment. The source of this sequence is a human donor with basal cell carcinoma. The CDR3 region has the DNA TGCGCCAGCAGTCTTCGTGTGTTCGTGGGAAACACCATATATTTT. Its protein product is CASSLRVFVGNTIYF.